This TCR beta chain was observed in a study of early T cells in non-severe SARS-CoV-2 infection. This clonotype occurred many times. Its antigen is not known. Study-level points and caveats: Reliance on VDJdb matching favored anti-spike CD8 responses; private and CD4 specificities were missed.

The CDR3 has 15 amino acids. In germline, CDR1 is SGHTS, CDR2 YDEGEE. Trimming stripped 0 bases from V and 2 bases from J, with 12 bases between. Researchers attached unique molecular identifiers to individual cDNA molecules. TCRdb recomputed calls from the 5' RACE reads with MiXCR, one row per CDR3 protein. The table has fewer than 65,000 distinct CDR3 sequences, approximately 8% seen once. The clonotype comes from an adult who was a healthcare worker with PCR-confirmed SARS-CoV-2 infection or an uninfected control (not recorded which). The input for sequencing was whole blood, taken at baseline. This chain joins TRBV5-8 and TRBJ2-7; D unclear. The CDR3 here is CASSLAVNPTYEQYF. CDR3 coding DNA: TGTGCCAGCAGCTTGGCCGTAAATCCTACCTACGAGCAGTACTTC.